Each of the 21 T cell receptor beta chains below was sequenced from the same sample in a study of technical replicates of blood from a few donors. TCRdb's copy holds only in-frame clones and misses some; the assay was immunoSEQ multiplex PCR. The repertoire holds about 80,000 clones, approximately 94% seen once, with around 0.37% in the top ten. Sequencing was done on a sample of T cells isolated from PBMCs. Receptors originate from a human donor in good health.

The genes are TRBV2 and TRBJ1-1; 7 nucleotides line up with TRBD1. Per the germline V gene, CDR1 is SNHLY and CDR2 is FYNNEI. The CDR3 is made up of 10 amino acids. V was clipped by 6 bases and J by 8 bases; unmatched bases: 0. The CDR3 region is CASRQGEAFF. CDR3 DNA sequence: TGTGCCAGCAGACAGGGGGAAGCTTTCTTT.

J is TRBJ1-2 and V is TRBV28; a weak D match, TRBD1 (6 bases). From germline, CDR1 is MDHEN and CDR2 SYDVKM. The CDR3 length is 14 residues. Trimming removed 3 bases at V and 3 bases at J, with 11 bases between. CDR3 bases: TGTGCCAGCAGTTTTCAGGGGCTCGACTATGGCTACACCTTC. It codes for CASSFQGLDYGYTF.

V usage is TRBV20-1 and J usage is TRBJ2-7, with D perhaps matching TRBD1 (5 bases). The CDR3 contains 11 residues. Germline CDR1 reads DFQATT; CDR2 reads SNEGSKA (reference sequence). Between the trimmed V and J ends, which lost 5 bases and 5 bases, there was a span of 10 bases. CDR3 nucleotide sequence: TGCAGTGCTCGCCGCAGGGACGAGCAGTACTTC. It codes for CSARRRDEQYF.

The chain joins TRBV9 to TRBJ2-3, with D possibly being TRBD1 (6 bases). Germline CDR1 and CDR2: SGDLS and YYNGEE. With 0 bases removed from V and 2 bases from J, the gap between germline ends came to 13 bases. CDR3 length: 16 amino acids. CDR3 nucleotide sequence: TGTGCCAGCAGCGTAGCTGGGGACATGTACACAGATACGCAGTATTTT. Translation gives CASSVAGDMYTDTQYF. The full variable domain, its missing parts supplied by reference TRBV9 and TRBJ2-3, is DSGVTQTPKHLITATGQRVTLRCSPRSGDLSVYWYQQSLDQGLQFLIQYYNGEERAKGNILERFSAQQFPDLHSELNLSSLELGDSALYFCASSVAGDMYTDTQYFGPGTRLTVL.

A single count supports this clone. This chain links TRBV6-1 with TRBJ2-3; 9 nucleotides agree with TRBD1. Germline trimming cut 4 bases from V and 1 base from J; bases unmatched to any gene: 3. CDR3 length: 15 amino acids. Germline V gene data show CDR1 as MNHNS and CDR2 as SASEGT. The CDR3 spells CASSADRGGTDTQYF. The CDR3 DNA reads TGTGCCAGCAGTGCGGACAGGGGCGGCACAGATACGCAGTATTTT.

This chain links TRBV5-6 with TRBJ2-7; D is unresolved. Trimming stripped 4 bases from V and 0 bases from J, with 11 bases between. The CDR3 is 14 residues long. CDR1 and CDR2 (germline): SGHDT, YYEEEE. Here the CDR3 reads CASSPYMSSYEQYF. DNA of the CDR3: TGTGCCAGCAGCCCTTATATGTCCTCCTACGAGCAGTACTTC.

The rearrangement uses TRBV6-5 and TRBJ2-7; 8 bases fit TRBD1. The junction had 6 bases not matched to a gene; V was cut back by 4 bases and J by 1 base. Germline V CDR1 and CDR2: MNHEY, SVGAGI. The CDR3 runs 15 residues. The CDR3 DNA reads as TGTGCCAGCAGTTTGGGGACAGGTCCTTCCTACGAGCAGTACTTC. Amino acids: CASSLGTGPSYEQYF.

The J gene is TRBJ2-2, the V gene TRBV29-1; no clear D. Trimming took 5 bases from V and 2 from J, leaving 9 bases between them. Germline CDR1 and CDR2: SQVTM and ANQGSEA. CDR3 length equals 13 residues. The CDR3 protein is CSVPRSNTGELFF. The CDR3 nucleotides read TGCAGCGTTCCTAGGTCCAACACCGGGGAGCTGTTTTTT.

V gene TRBV7-2 combines with J gene TRBJ2-4; 11 bases align to TRBD2. There are 16 residues in the CDR3. J lost 7 bases, V lost 0 bases, and 5 bases had no gene match. Germline-derived CDR1 and CDR2 are SGHTA and FQGNSA. CDR3 DNA: TGTGCCAGCAGCTTAGCGCTACTAGCGGGGGTTAACATTCAGTACTTC. It translates to CASSLALLAGVNIQYF. Full variable domain (missing parts from reference TRBV7-2 and TRBJ2-4): GAGVSQSPSNKVTEKGKDVELRCDPISGHTALYWYRQSLGQGLEFLIYFQGNSAPDKSGLPSDRFSAERTGGSVSTLTIQRTQQEDSAVYLCASSLALLAGVNIQYFGAGTRLSVL.

This chain joins TRBV5-4 and TRBJ2-7; no reliable D call. The V end lost 3 bases, the J end lost 5 bases, and 6 bases lay between the germline ends. Germline values: CDR1 SGHNT, CDR2 YYREEE (reference sequence). This CDR3 spans 11 amino acids. DNA for the CDR3: TGTGCCAGCAGCTGGCAAGACGAGCAGTACTTC. Encoded protein: CASSWQDEQYF.

The chain recombines TRBV29-1 with TRBJ2-1; possible D gene TRBD1, 6 bases. The germline CDR1 and CDR2 sequences are SQVTM and ANQGSEA. The germline V and J ends were trimmed by 6 bases and 4 bases, with 16 bases remaining between them. The CDR3 has 14 amino acids. The CDR3: CSVASGTPYNEQFF. The DNA for the CDR3 is TGCAGCGTAGCATCAGGGACACCTTACAATGAGCAGTTCTTC.

The chain links TRBV5-1 to TRBJ2-7; 11 bases map to TRBD2. Germline-derived CDR1 and CDR2 are SGHRS and YFSETQ. CDR3 size: 16 residues. Trimming at V came to 4 bases and at J to 3 bases, leaving 9 bases not matched to a gene. The DNA for the CDR3 is TGCGCCAGCAGCCAAGCTACTAGCGGGAGTGGCTACGAGCAGTACTTC. The encoded protein is CASSQATSGSGYEQYF.

This rearrangement joins TRBV27 to TRBJ2-7; TRBD1 aligns across 8 bases. Germline lookup yields CDR1 MNHEY and CDR2 SMNVEV (reference sequence). The CDR3 is 17 residues long. V was clipped by 5 bases and J by 5 bases; unmatched bases: 17. CDR3 DNA: TGTGCCAGCAGTCTCAGGAGCCGCGGGACAGGTCTTGACGAGCAGTACTTC. Encoded protein: CASSLRSRGTGLDEQYF.

This rearrangement joins TRBV2 to TRBJ1-2; no definite D call. There are 15 residues in the CDR3. The germline V and J ends were trimmed by 4 bases and 0 bases, with 12 bases remaining between them. The germline gives CDR1 SNHLY, CDR2 FYNNEI. This CDR3 reads CASSVPGAANYGYTF. CDR3 in DNA: TGTGCCAGCAGTGTCCCGGGAGCCGCTAACTATGGCTACACCTTC.

The chain employs TRBV5-1 and TRBJ1-5; TRBD1 agrees at 8 bases. V lost 2 bases and J lost 0; bases outside the gene matches: 13. Germline V gene sequence: CDR1 SGHRS, CDR2 YFSETQ. The CDR3 extends over 19 amino acids. The CDR3 is CASSFGQGCFYHSNQPQHF. The CDR3 coding sequence is TGCGCCAGCAGCTTCGGACAGGGATGCTTCTATCATAGCAATCAGCCCCAGCATTTT.

The chain combines TRBV29-1 with TRBJ2-3, with D maybe TRBD1 (6 bases). V lost 3 bases and J lost 5, with 15 bases in between. Germline CDR1 is SQVTM and CDR2 is ANQGSEA. The CDR3 runs 14 residues. CDR3 sequence: CSVEGQGNGDTQYF. The CDR3 region has the DNA TGCAGCGTTGAGGGGCAGGGGAATGGAGATACGCAGTATTTT.

The chain combines TRBV13 with TRBJ2-5, with TRBD2 identical over 10 bases. This CDR3 has 17 amino acids. Looked up from germline, CDR1 is PRHDT and CDR2 is FYEKMQ (reference sequence). Trimming removed 5 bases from V and 2 bases from J; junction bases left unmatched: 11. The CDR3 DNA reads as TGTGCCAGCAGCAGGGAGGCTAGCGGGAGTGGTCAAGAGACCCAGTACTTC. Its protein is CASSREASGSGQETQYF.

The sample holds one count of this clone. The chain couples TRBV5-8 to TRBJ1-5; D is ambiguous. V lost 3 bases and J 2 bases, leaving 15 bases between the germline ends. This CDR3 region has 16 residues. Germline V gives CDR1 SGHTS, CDR2 YDEGEE. The DNA of the CDR3 is TGTGCCAGCAGCTGGGAGGGCGGTTCGGGCAATCAGCCCCAGCATTTT. This gives the protein CASSWEGGSGNQPQHF.

This chain uses TRBV10-1 with TRBJ2-7; no reliable D call. The V and J ends lost 5 bases and 7 bases respectively, with 9 bases between them. The germline V gene encodes CDR1 WNHNN and CDR2 SYGVQD (reference sequence). This CDR3 has 11 amino acids. The CDR3 loop is CASSYGLEQYF. CDR3 bases: TGCGCCAGCAGTTACGGGTTGGAGCAGTACTTC.

The V gene is TRBV9, the J gene TRBJ2-7; 8 positions match TRBD1. This CDR3 region has 15 residues. Germline CDR1 reads SGDLS; CDR2 reads YYNGEE. With 3 bases clipped from V and 1 base from J, the junction kept 6 bases outside the gene matches. The CDR3 bases are TGTGCCAGCAGCGCTGGGACAGGTGGATCCTACGAGCAGTACTTC. Translating gives CASSAGTGGSYEQYF. The entire variable domain, with the rest obtained from reference TRBV9 and TRBJ2-7, is as follows: DSGVTQTPKHLITATGQRVTLRCSPRSGDLSVYWYQQSLDQGLQFLIQYYNGEERAKGNILERFSAQQFPDLHSELNLSSLELGDSALYFCASSAGTGGSYEQYFGPGTRLTVT.

This chain connects TRBV27 to TRBJ2-2, with D possibly being TRBD1 (5 bases). The CDR3 spans 15 residues. Trimming removed 6 bases from V and 3 bases from J, with 14 bases in between. The germline V gene encodes CDR1 MNHEY and CDR2 SMNVEV (reference sequence). The CDR3 DNA reads TGTGCCAGCAGACCAATCGACAGATACACCGGGGAGCTGTTTTTT. It yields the protein CASRPIDRYTGELFF.